This T cell receptor beta chain was recovered during a study of cytomegalovirus exposure and HLA in healthy donors. The germline V gene encodes CDR1 SGHAT and CDR2 FQNNGV. V was pared by 1 base and J by 4 bases, with 6 bases of the junction left unmatched. CDR3 length equals 15 residues. PCR primers comprised 60 Vbeta and 13 Jbeta primers. Assay used: immunoSEQ multiplex PCR; TCRdb lists only in-frame clones, some missing. The sample includes some 200,000 clones, roughly 91% of them seen just once. The chain couples TRBV11-2 to TRBJ1-2, with 7 bases matching TRBD1. Sample: PBMCs. This TCR was recovered from a woman younger than 30 in good health and CMV-seronegative. The CDR3 region is CASSLVGGQSYGYTF. The CDR3 nucleotides read TGTGCCAGCAGCTTAGTGGGGGGACAGAGCTATGGCTACACCTTC.